This TCR beta chain was identified in a study of shared clonotypes between healthy human individuals (dated by TCRdb to 2018 to 2020). In the study overall: The cohort comprised a couple of women and three men aged 18 to 49 years. Blood TCR repertoires of five healthy adults were deeply sequenced to estimate repertoire size and the extent of clonotype sharing between individuals. Different laboratories and diverse techniques were used to prepare libraries and sequence TCR repertoires, to increase sequencing depth and limit assay-specific biases. For each donor, three plates each were used for CD4 naive and CD4 memory, two plates were used for CD8 naive, and one plate was used for CD8 memory. Leukapheresis yielded between about 0.85 and 10 billion PBMCs per donor. What the research found in general, with its limitations: Compared with non-shared clonotypes, the clonotypes found in all four sorted-subset donors had higher generation probabilities. Estimated clonotype richness was generally larger for naive than for memory subsets. Based on pairwise subsampling, the degree of clonotype sharing among donors was expected to be affected by sequencing depth. Only blood was sampled, and tissue TCR repertoires likely differ from those in blood. When several donors were compared, the shared fraction of clonotypes was about 5.5% for naive CD4, approximately 3.5% for naive CD8, 2.3% for memory CD4, and 0.4% for memory CD8. Incomplete sequencing was indicated by rarefaction of sorted-subset datasets, despite the large sequencing depth. Because the study included a small number of donors, the genetic and exposure-history diversity represented was limited.

V trim: 5 bases; J trim: 6 bases; unmatched bases: 3. CDR1 and CDR2, per the germline V gene, are MDHEN and SYDVKM. The CDR3 spans 14 residues, from the cysteine through the phenylalanine. Solely the CDR3 DNA is kept, with 42 bases framed from the first base. Using the deep immunoSEQ assay, TCR CDR3 regions were amplified from genomic DNA by multiplex PCR. For each cell subset, the extracted genomic DNA was distributed evenly across all wells of several immunoSEQ 96-well plates, and each plate served as one replicate. For sorted subsets, each replicate PCR was loaded with about 200 ng genomic DNA, equivalent to 30,000 or so T cell genomes. Purified libraries were quantified with a Qubit 3.0 fluorometer, sized on a Bioanalyzer 2100, and re-quantified with the KAPA Library Quantification kit. Each immunoSEQ 96-well plate was sequenced on its own single-read 150-cycle Illumina NextSeq 550 flow cell. The authors' analysis ran thus. Because only junctional sequences without quality scores were contained in the immunoSEQ output, filtering matching that applied to full-length reads could not be performed. Sequences were annotated with PyIR, a Python wrapper for IgBLAST v1.9, using IMGT germline references to assign V/J genes and CDR3. Any read was removed if the V/J assignment was weak (E-value above 1e-6), the CDR3 was missing, or the read contained stop codons, out-of-frame junctions, or ambiguous translated residues. A V3J clonotype was defined by an identical inferred V gene, J gene, and CDR3 amino acid sequence. Percentage overlap between repertoires was calculated by dividing the number of shared unique clonotypes by the size of the smaller repertoire. Three approaches were used to assess repertoire richness: RTK rarefaction, the Chao1 estimator, and Recon v2.1 estimates of unobserved clonotypes. OLGA was used to compute generation probabilities for all TCRbeta clonotypes that the gDNA method yielded from a few donors. This immuneACCESS table, as held by TCRdb, lists in-frame sequences with V and J called but not all clones. Of the missing ones, under half trace to an unresolved V gene in checked studies; the others have no known cause. The DNA gave D and trimming, while V, J and clone size come from that table. The table for this sample lists 500,000 to 700,000 clones; roughly 95% of them were counted only once. The top ten clones comprise around 0.11% of the sample.

CD8 naive samples consisted of CD45RO-negative cells that were positively selected for CCR7, yielding a CD45RA+CCR7+ population without TemRA cells. The donors were healthy, HIV-negative adults who had no recently reported acute infections or vaccinations. Every donor was a Caucasian adult residing in Nashville, Tennessee, USA. After blood collection by leukapheresis, PBMCs were isolated using Ficoll-Histopaque density gradient centrifugation and then cryopreserved in the vapor phase of liquid nitrogen. Analytical flow cytometry was used to check the purity and quantity of each magnetically sorted T cell population. Each sorted fraction had its genomic DNA isolated and then quantified by UV absorbance on a Nanodrop 2000c. This clone occurred once. Its cognate antigen has yet to be identified. No base quality information exists; no much larger clone differs at one position.

The TCR originated in a woman between 25 and 40 years old in good health. The rearranged chain carries TRBV28 and TRBJ1-5, with 11 central nucleotides matching TRBD1. The sample comprised naive CD8+ T cells sorted from blood. The cell subset or site label on this specimen signifies: CD45RA+CCR7+. The CDR3 corresponds to CASSRTGGGQPQHF. The nucleotides are TGTGCCAGCAGTAGGACAGGGGGCGGTCAGCCCCAGCATTTT.